What follows are 3 T cell receptor beta chains derived from one specimen sequenced in a study of T-cell reconstitution after alpha-beta-depleted transplantation in children. TCRbeta library preparation incorporated unique molecular identifiers. MiXCR was run by TCRdb on the PCR reads, yielding one entry per CDR3 protein. Among under 250,000 distinct CDR3 sequences listed, about 6.6% were seen once. The specimen was PBMCs, collected before TCRalphabeta/CD19-depleted stem cell transplant. These receptors were obtained from a boy younger than 10 with acute lymphoblastic leukemia, due to receive a stem cell transplant.

The chain joins TRBV20-1 to TRBJ2-1; D is ambiguous. The germline gives CDR1 DFQATT, CDR2 SNEGSKA (reference sequence). Trimming removed 7 bases from V and 4 bases from J, with 17 bases in between. The CDR3 length is 14 residues. This CDR3 is CSDKPGNLYNEQFF. The CDR3 DNA reads TGCAGTGACAAGCCGGGCAACCTTTACAATGAGCAGTTCTTC.

This clonotype was recorded many times. The chain carries TRBV29-1 and TRBJ2-7, with D unresolved. This CDR3 is built from 12 residues. Per the germline V gene, CDR1 is SQVTM and CDR2 is ANQGSEA. Trimming stripped 4 bases from V and 3 bases from J, with 10 bases between. In nucleotides, the CDR3 is TGCAGCGTTGCGTCTCGGAGCTACGAGCAGTACTTC. As protein: CSVASRSYEQYF.

This clonotype was recorded at least ten times. V gene TRBV29-1 combines with J gene TRBJ2-7; D may match TRBD1 or TRBD2 (5 bases each). The length of the CDR3 is 10 residues. V lost 6 bases, J lost 2 bases, and 5 bases lay in between. Germline V gene sequence: CDR1 SQVTM, CDR2 ANQGSEA. CDR3 in DNA: TGCAGCGTGGGGGCCTACGAGCAGTACTTC. The encoded protein is CSVGAYEQYF.